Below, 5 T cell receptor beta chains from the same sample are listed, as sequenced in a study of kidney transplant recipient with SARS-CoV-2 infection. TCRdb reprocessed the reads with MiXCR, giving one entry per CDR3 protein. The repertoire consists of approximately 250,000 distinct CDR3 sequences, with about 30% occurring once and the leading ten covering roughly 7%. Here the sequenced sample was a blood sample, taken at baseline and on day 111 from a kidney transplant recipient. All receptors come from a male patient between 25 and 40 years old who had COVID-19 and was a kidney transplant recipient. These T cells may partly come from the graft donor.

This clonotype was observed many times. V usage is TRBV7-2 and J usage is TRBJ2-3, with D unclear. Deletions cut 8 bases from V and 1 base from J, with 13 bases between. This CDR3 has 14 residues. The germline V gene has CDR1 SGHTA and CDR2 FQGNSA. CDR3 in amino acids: CASAMGRGTDTQYF. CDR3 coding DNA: TGTGCCAGCGCGATGGGTAGAGGCACAGATACGCAGTATTTT.

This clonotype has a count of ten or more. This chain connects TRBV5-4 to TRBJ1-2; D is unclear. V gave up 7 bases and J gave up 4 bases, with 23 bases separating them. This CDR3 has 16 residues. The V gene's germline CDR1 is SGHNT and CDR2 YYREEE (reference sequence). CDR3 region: CASCDPVPGKTYGYTF. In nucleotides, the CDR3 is TGTGCCAGCTGTGATCCCGTACCAGGAAAGACCTATGGCTACACCTTC.

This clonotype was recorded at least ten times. The CDR3 DNA reads TGTGCCTGGACTCATGAGCGTTATAGAAAGACCTATGGCTACACCTTC. Translating it yields CAWTHERYRKTYGYTF. The genes are TRBV30 and TRBJ1-2; D remains ambiguous. CDR3 size: 16 residues. Per germline, CDR1 GTSNPN and CDR2 SVGIG (reference sequence). V lost 4 bases and J 4 bases, leaving 22 bases between the germline ends.

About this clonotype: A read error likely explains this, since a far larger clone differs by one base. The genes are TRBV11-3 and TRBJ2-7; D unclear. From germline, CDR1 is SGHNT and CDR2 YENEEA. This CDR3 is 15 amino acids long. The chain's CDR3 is CASSLDPLTYNEQSF. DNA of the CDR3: TGTGCCAGCAGCTTAGACCCCCTCACCTACAATGAGCAGTCCTTC.

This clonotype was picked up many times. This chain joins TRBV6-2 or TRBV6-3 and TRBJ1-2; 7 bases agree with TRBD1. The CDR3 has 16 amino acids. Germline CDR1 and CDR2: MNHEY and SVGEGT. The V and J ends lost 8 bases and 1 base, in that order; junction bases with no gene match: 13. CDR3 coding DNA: TGTGCCAGCGCTGTTAGGACAGGTGACTATAACTATGGCTACACCTTC. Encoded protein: CASAVRTGDYNYGYTF.